This T cell receptor (beta chain) was captured in a study of CD8+CD57+ T cells in acquired aplastic anemia. In patients chosen for sequencing, flow cytometry had shown CD8+CD57+ cell expansion. The patients, all of them, had severe acquired aplastic anemia. Sampling of blood occurred while the patients had still received no therapy. This CDR3 contains 16 residues. Germline lookup yields CDR1 LNHDA and CDR2 SQIVND (reference sequence). About this clonotype: A read error may explain this, as a much larger clone is one base away.

For CDR3 and TCR beta VDJ profiling, genomic DNA was the template used. TCRdb re-analysed the reads in MiXCR, keeping a single row per CDR3 protein. The sample yields 250,000 or so distinct CDR3 sequences, around 43% seen once. V is TRBV19 and J is TRBJ1-6; tentative D call: TRBD1 (5 bases). The origin of this receptor is a human donor with aplastic anemia. Sequencing used sorted CD4+, CD8+, or CD8+CD57+ T cells (not recorded which) from PBMCs. The CDR3 bases are TGTGCCAGCAGTGATGTTGGGGCAGGGAAGCTATCACCCCCCCACTTT. It specifies CASSDVGAGKLSPPHF.